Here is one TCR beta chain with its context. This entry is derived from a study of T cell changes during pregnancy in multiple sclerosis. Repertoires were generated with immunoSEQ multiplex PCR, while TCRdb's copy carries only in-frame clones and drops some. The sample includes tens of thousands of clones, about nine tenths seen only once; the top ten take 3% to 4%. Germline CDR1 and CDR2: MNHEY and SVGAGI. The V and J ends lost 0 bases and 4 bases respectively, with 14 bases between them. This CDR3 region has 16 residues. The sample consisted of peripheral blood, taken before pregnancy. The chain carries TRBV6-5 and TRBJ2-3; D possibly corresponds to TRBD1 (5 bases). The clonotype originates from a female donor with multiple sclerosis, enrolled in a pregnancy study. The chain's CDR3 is CASSYSATVLPDTQYF. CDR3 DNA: TGTGCCAGCAGTTACTCGGCGACAGTACTCCCAGATACGCAGTATTTT.